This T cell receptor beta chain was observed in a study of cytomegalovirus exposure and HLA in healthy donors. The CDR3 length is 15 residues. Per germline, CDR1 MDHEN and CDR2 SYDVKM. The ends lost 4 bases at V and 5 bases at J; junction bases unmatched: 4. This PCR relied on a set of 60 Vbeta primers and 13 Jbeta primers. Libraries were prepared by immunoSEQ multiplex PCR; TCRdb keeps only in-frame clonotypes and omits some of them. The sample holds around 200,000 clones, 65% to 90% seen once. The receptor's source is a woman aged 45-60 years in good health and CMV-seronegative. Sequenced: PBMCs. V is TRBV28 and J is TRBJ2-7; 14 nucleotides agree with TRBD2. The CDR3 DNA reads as TGTGCCAGCAGTTCCGGACTAGCGGGAGGCGACGAGCAGTACTTC. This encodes CASSSGLAGGDEQYF.